Presented here are 23 T cell receptor beta chains from one specimen sequenced in a study of shared clonotypes between healthy human individuals. Only in-frame clones appear in the TCRdb table, and some are missing; sequencing was by immunoSEQ multiplex PCR. The data show more than 400,000 clones, 95% to 96% seen once. Source material: naive CD4+ T cells sorted from blood. Subset described: CD45RA+ positively selected. These receptors were collected from a woman in her 30s in good health.

This chain uses TRBV9 with TRBJ1-1, with D perhaps matching TRBD1 (5 bases). Trimming removed 0 bases from V and 5 bases from J, with 11 bases in between. The germline V gene has CDR1 SGDLS and CDR2 YYNGEE. This CDR3 region has 14 residues. Here the CDR3 reads CASSVDVGRTEAFF. The CDR3, as DNA: TGTGCCAGCAGCGTAGACGTGGGACGAACTGAAGCTTTCTTT.

The chain is built from TRBV19 and TRBJ1-5; D is perhaps TRBD1 (5 bases). Germline CDR1 LNHDA, CDR2 SQIVND (reference sequence). This CDR3 contains 13 residues. Trimming removed 7 bases from V and 8 bases from J, with 15 bases in between. CDR3 DNA: TGTGCCAGTACCCGGACAAGCCAAAAGCCCCAGCATTTT. It is translated as CASTRTSQKPQHF.

This sequence joins TRBV10-2 and TRBJ1-1; D is perhaps TRBD1 (6 bases). CDR1 is WSHSY and CDR2 is SAAADI in the germline V gene. The length of the CDR3 is 14 residues. The V end was cut by 1 base, the J end by 6 bases, with 12 bases between. CDR3 amino acids: CASSELTGSAEAFF. As DNA, the CDR3 is TGCGCCAGCAGTGAGTTAACAGGGTCGGCTGAAGCTTTCTTT.

The V and J genes are TRBV28 and TRBJ2-7; D is uncertain. Deletions cut 1 base from V and 3 bases from J, with 7 bases between. Germline-derived CDR1 and CDR2 are MDHEN and SYDVKM. The CDR3 extends over 13 amino acids. The CDR3 is CASSLYLDYEQYF. The DNA for the CDR3 is TGTGCCAGCAGTTTATACCTAGACTACGAGCAGTACTTC.

The chain has TRBV10-2 and TRBJ2-1; D gene ambiguous. The CDR3 has 16 amino acids. V shed 1 base and J shed 4 bases, with 14 bases lying between them. Germline assignment: CDR1 WSHSY and CDR2 SAAADI. The CDR3 loop reads CASSEFFGPTYNEQFF. The CDR3 nucleotides read TGCGCCAGCAGTGAGTTTTTCGGGCCGACTTACAATGAGCAGTTCTTC.

The chain joins TRBV19 to TRBJ2-4; 13 bases align to TRBD2. Germline trimming cut 9 bases from V and 2 bases from J; bases unmatched to any gene: 10. Germline V gene data show CDR1 as LNHDA and CDR2 as SQIVND (reference sequence). The CDR3 spans 17 residues. CDR3 sequence reads: CASTRPGLAGTKNIQYF. DNA of the CDR3: TGTGCCAGCACCCGACCGGGACTAGCGGGGACCAAAAACATTCAGTACTTC.

The J gene is TRBJ1-1, the V gene TRBV6-5, with D tentatively TRBD1 (6 bases). Per the germline V gene, CDR1 is MNHEY and CDR2 is SVGAGI. The CDR3 sequence is 15 residues long. V lost 0 bases, J lost 6 bases, and 14 bases lay in between. DNA of the CDR3: TGTGCCAGCAGTTACTCGGGGGGGCGAAGGGCTGAAGCTTTCTTT. Translation gives CASSYSGGRRAEAFF.

The chain is built from TRBV4-2 and TRBJ2-5, with 7 nucleotides matching TRBD2. The J call is in doubt because the DNA end fits TRBJ2-7 better. Germline V lookup: CDR1 LGHNA, CDR2 YNFKEQ. CDR3 length: 15 amino acids. The CDR3 loop is CASSYLLAAPYEQYF. The CDR3 nucleotides are TGTGCCAGCAGCTATCTCCTAGCGGCCCCCTACGAGCAGTACTTC.

The chain employs TRBV7-9 and TRBJ2-1; 11 bases fit TRBD2. The CDR3 extends over 15 amino acids. Losses at the gene ends were 6 bases for V and 4 bases for J; bases not matched to a gene: 5. CDR1 SEHNR and CDR2 FQNEAQ come from the germline V gene (reference sequence). CDR3 in amino acids: CASRSTSGGYNEQFF. For the CDR3, the DNA is TGTGCCAGCAGGTCTACTAGCGGGGGTTACAATGAGCAGTTCTTC. Filled out from reference TRBV7-9 and TRBJ2-1, the complete variable domain reads DTGVSQNPRHKITKRGQNVTFRCDPISEHNRLYWYRQTLGQGPEFLTYFQNEAQLEKSRLLSDRFSAERPKGSFSTLEIQRTEQGDSAMYLCASRSTSGGYNEQFFGPGTRLTVL.

The chain couples TRBV30 to TRBJ2-4; D unclear. CDR1 GTSNPN and CDR2 SVGIG come from the germline V gene (reference sequence). The CDR3 extends over 12 amino acids. V was cut by 2 bases and J by 8 bases, with 10 bases left in between. The CDR3 sequence is CAWSIRRDIQYF. For the CDR3, the DNA is TGTGCCTGGAGTATCCGACGGGACATTCAGTACTTC.

The DNA for the CDR3 is TGCGCCAGCAGCTACTCTACTAGCGGGAGAGGGAATGAGCAGTTCTTC. Protein: CASSYSTSGRGNEQFF. V gene TRBV4-1 combines with J gene TRBJ2-1; TRBD2 matches at 11 bases. With V trimmed by 5 bases and J by 7 bases, 10 bases remained unmatched. CDR3 length: 16 residues. The germline V gene encodes CDR1 MGHRA and CDR2 YSYEKL.

The chain employs TRBV28 and TRBJ2-1, with D possibly matching TRBD2 (5 bases). Trimming removed 4 bases from V and 1 base from J, with 14 bases in between. The CDR3 length is 16 residues. CDR1 is MDHEN, CDR2 SYDVKM, per germline. The CDR3 nucleotides are TGTGCCAGCAGTTCTCCCGGGGAGCGGTCCTACAATGAGCAGTTCTTC. It translates to CASSSPGERSYNEQFF.

This chain uses TRBV6-5 with TRBJ2-2; perhaps TRBD2 as D (6 bases). The CDR3 totals 16 residues. CDR1 MNHEY and CDR2 SVGAGI come from the germline V gene. Trimming shortened V by 2 bases and J by 5 bases, and 15 bases separated the two germline ends. The CDR3 DNA follows: TGTGCCAGCAGTTACGGGGCGGGAAGTAGGACCGGGGAGCTGTTTTTT. Protein: CASSYGAGSRTGELFF.

The rearrangement links TRBV7-2 to TRBJ2-2; 7 nucleotides align to TRBD2. Per the germline V gene, CDR1 is SGHTA and CDR2 is FQGNSA. The CDR3 has 16 amino acids. V was clipped by 1 base and J by 6 bases; unmatched bases: 8. This chain's CDR3 is CASSLVGRELAGELFF. CDR3 nucleotides: TGTGCCAGCAGCTTAGTTGGGCGGGAGTTGGCCGGGGAGCTGTTTTTT.

The J gene is TRBJ2-3, the V gene TRBV28; perhaps TRBD1 as D (7 bases). The CDR3 length is 14 residues. In germline, CDR1 is MDHEN, CDR2 SYDVKM. Trimming left V 7 bases short and J 2 bases short, with 13 bases between. CDR3 bases: TGTGCCAGCAACAGGGGACTTTACACAGATACGCAGTATTTT. This encodes CASNRGLYTDTQYF.

The CDR3 reads CASRPPRTAYTDTQYF. Here the CDR3 DNA reads TGTGCCAGCCGTCCCCCCCGGACGGCCTACACAGATACGCAGTATTTT. The gene calls are TRBV28 and TRBJ2-3, with no clear D. Germline V lookup: CDR1 MDHEN, CDR2 SYDVKM. V was shortened by 8 bases and J by 2 bases, with 20 bases between the two germline ends. The CDR3 covers 16 residues.

The chain joins TRBV2 to TRBJ1-4; no firm D call. The CDR3 has 14 amino acids. Per germline, CDR1 SNHLY and CDR2 FYNNEI. V lost 6 bases and J lost 1, with 9 bases in between. In DNA form, the CDR3 reads TGTGCCAGCAGGGTGGGCCTAACTAATGAAAAACTGTTTTTT. Its protein product is CASRVGLTNEKLFF.

The V call is TRBV7-7, the J call TRBJ2-2; D may be TRBD2 (5 bases). The CDR3 has 14 amino acids. CDR1 is SSHAT, CDR2 FNYEAQ, per germline (reference sequence). V gave up 5 bases and J gave up 0 bases, with 7 bases separating them. The CDR3 spells CASSRDPNTGELFF. The CDR3 nucleotides read TGTGCCAGCAGCCGGGATCCGAACACCGGGGAGCTGTTTTTT. Together with reference TRBV7-7 and TRBJ2-2, the CDR3 gives the full variable domain: GAGVSQSPRYKVTKRGQDVTLRCDPISSHATLYWYQQALGQGPEFLTYFNYEAQPDKSGLPSDRFSAERPEGSISTLTIQRTEQRDSAMYRCASSRDPNTGELFFGEGSRLTVL.

This chain uses TRBV18 with TRBJ1-1; possible D gene TRBD1, 6 bases. Trimming pared 6 bases from V and 2 bases from J, leaving 19 bases between. The CDR3 spans 16 residues. Germline loops: CDR1 KGHSH, CDR2 LQKENI. The CDR3 loop reads CASSPSLQGHNTEAFF. CDR3 DNA: TGTGCCAGCTCGCCGTCCCTTCAGGGGCACAACACTGAAGCTTTCTTT.

Only one count was recorded for this clone. The J gene is TRBJ1-1, the V gene TRBV5-1, with D possibly being TRBD1 (5 bases). Germline V gives CDR1 SGHRS, CDR2 YFSETQ. The CDR3 totals 16 residues. V dropped 0 bases and J dropped 1 base, with 13 bases sitting between them. The CDR3 here is CASSLAPGKRNTEAFF. The DNA for the CDR3 is TGCGCCAGCAGCTTGGCTCCAGGGAAGAGGAACACTGAAGCTTTCTTT.

This clone was seen a handful of times. This sequence joins TRBV18 and TRBJ1-1; D unresolved. CDR1 is KGHSH and CDR2 is LQKENI in the germline V gene. CDR3 length equals 14 residues. The V end was cut by 6 bases, the J end by 1 base, with 12 bases between. The CDR3 loop reads CASSLTDPNTEAFF. The CDR3 DNA reads as TGTGCCAGCTCCCTCACAGATCCGAACACTGAAGCTTTCTTT.

The rearrangement links TRBV2 to TRBJ1-1; D call uncertain. Trimming removed 4 bases from V and 5 bases from J, with 14 bases in between. CDR1 is SNHLY and CDR2 is FYNNEI in the germline V gene. The CDR3 loop spans 14 amino acids. The CDR3 protein is CASSGVSRGTEAFF. The CDR3 DNA sequence: TGTGCCAGCAGTGGGGTGTCCCGCGGGACTGAAGCTTTCTTT.

The genes are TRBV5-1 and TRBJ2-7, with D possibly being TRBD2 (5 bases). The germline V gene encodes CDR1 SGHRS and CDR2 YFSETQ. The V end lost 4 bases, the J end lost 5 bases, and 10 bases lay between the germline ends. This CDR3 has 12 residues. The CDR3 protein is CASSRTGNEQYF. CDR3 bases: TGCGCCAGCAGCCGGACTGGGAACGAGCAGTACTTC.